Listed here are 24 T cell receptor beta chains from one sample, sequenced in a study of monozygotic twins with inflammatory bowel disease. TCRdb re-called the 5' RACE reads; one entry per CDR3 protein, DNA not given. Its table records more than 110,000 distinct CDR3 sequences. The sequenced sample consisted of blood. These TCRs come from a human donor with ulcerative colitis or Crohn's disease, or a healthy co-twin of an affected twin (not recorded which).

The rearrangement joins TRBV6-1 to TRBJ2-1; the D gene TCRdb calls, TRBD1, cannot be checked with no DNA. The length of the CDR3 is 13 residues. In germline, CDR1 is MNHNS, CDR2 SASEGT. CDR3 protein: CASSHRGGNEQFF.

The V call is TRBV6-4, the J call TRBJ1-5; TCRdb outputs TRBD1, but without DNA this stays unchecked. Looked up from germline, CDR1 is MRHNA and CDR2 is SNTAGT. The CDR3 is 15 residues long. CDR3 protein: CASSHRPPSNQPQHF.

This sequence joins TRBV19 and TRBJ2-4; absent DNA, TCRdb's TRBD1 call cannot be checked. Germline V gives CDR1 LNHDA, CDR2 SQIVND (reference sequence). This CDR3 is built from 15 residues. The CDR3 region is CASSSSTGAKNIQYF.

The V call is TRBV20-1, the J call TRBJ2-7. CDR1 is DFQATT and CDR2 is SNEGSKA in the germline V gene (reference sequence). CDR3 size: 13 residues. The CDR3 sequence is CSASWGSLQEQYF.

CDR3 loop: CASSQLRSSQYF. The chain links TRBV11-2 to TRBJ2-3. Germline V gene data show CDR1 as SGHAT and CDR2 as FQNNGV. This CDR3 spans 12 amino acids.

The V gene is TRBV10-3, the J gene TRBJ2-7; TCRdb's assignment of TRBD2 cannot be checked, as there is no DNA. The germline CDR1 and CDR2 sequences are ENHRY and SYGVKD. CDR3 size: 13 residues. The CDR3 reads CAPPPHSSYEQYF.

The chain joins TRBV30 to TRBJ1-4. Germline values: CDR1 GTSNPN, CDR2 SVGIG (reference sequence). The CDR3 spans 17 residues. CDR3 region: CAWTPRRRGTTNEKLFF.

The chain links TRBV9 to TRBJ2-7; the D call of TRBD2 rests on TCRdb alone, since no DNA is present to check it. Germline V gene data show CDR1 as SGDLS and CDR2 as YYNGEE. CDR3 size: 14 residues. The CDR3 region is CASSVGSGSYDQYF.

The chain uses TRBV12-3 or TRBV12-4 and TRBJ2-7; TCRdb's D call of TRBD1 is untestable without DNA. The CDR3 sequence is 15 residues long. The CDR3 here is CASSSGQGGSYEQYF.

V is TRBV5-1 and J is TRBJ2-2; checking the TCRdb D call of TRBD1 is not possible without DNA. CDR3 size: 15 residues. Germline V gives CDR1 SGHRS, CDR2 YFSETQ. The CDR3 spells CASLPGQGARGELFF.

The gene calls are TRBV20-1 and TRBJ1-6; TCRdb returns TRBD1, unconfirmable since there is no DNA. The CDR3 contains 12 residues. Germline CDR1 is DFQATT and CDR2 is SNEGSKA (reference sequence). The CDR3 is CSATTGPSPLHF.

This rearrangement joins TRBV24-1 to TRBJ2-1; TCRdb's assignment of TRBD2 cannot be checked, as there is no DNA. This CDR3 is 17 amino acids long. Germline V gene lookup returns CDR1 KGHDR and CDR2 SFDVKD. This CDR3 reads CATSAPRGLAGLNEQFF.

The CDR3 sequence: CASSLRTGSGNQPQHF. This chain connects TRBV12-3 or TRBV12-4 to TRBJ1-5; TCRdb reports TRBD1, a call that lacks DNA to check it against. The CDR3 is 16 amino acids.

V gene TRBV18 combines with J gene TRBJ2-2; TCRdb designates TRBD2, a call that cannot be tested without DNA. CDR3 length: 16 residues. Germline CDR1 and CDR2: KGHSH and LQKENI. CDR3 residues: CASSPGTSGRIGELFF.

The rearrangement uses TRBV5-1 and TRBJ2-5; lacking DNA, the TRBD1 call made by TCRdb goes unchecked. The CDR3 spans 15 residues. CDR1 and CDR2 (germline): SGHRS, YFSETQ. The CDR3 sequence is CASSRPTGLRETQYF.

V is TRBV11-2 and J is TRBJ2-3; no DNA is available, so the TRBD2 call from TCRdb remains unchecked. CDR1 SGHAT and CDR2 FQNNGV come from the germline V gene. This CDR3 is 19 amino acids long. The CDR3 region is CASSLGSGLASPSTDTQYF. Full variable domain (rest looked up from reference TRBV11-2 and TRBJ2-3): EAGVAQSPRYKIIEKRQSVAFWCNPISGHATLYWYQQILGQGPKLLIQFQNNGVVDDSQLPKDRFSAERLKGVDSTLKIQPAKLEDSAVYLCASSLGSGLASPSTDTQYFGPGTRLTVL.

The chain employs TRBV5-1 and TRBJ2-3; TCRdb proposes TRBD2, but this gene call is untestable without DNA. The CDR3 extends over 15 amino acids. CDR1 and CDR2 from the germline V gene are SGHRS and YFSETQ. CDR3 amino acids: CASSLASGIADTQYF.

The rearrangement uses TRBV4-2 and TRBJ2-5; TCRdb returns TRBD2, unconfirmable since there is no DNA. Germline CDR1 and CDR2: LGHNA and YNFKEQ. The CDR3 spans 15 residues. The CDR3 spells CASSLGTAVQETQYF.

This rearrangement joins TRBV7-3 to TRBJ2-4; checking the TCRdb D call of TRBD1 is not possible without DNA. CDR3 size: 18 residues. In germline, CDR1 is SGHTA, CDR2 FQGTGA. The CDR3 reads CASSLTRSGSPAKNIQYF.

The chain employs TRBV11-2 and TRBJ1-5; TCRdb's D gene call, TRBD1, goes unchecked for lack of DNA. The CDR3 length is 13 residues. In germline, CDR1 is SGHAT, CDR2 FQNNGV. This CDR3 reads CASSFSGDQPQHF.

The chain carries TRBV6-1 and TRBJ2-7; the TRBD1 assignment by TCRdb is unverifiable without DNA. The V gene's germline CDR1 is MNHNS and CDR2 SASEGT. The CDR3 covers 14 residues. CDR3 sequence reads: CASRPRGVPYEQYF.

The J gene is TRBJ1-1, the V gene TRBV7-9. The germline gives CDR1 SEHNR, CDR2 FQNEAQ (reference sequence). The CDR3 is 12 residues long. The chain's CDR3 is CASSSGVTEAFF.

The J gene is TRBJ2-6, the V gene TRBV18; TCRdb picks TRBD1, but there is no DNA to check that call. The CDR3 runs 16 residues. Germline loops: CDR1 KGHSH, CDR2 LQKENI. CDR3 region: CASSPNRGVGANVLTF.

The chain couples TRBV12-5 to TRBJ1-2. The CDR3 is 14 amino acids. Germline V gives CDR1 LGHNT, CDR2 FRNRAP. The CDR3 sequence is CASGLVGANYGYTF.